This entry lists 12 T cell receptor beta chains sequenced from one sample in a study of early T cells in non-severe SARS-CoV-2 infection (dated by TCRdb to 2020 to 2022). The library came from 5' RACE. Sequencing instrument: NextSeq 500. TCRdb ran its own pipeline on the public reads, namely fastp trimming at Q25 and MiXCR clone calling, and kept in-frame beta chains. Every distinct CDR3 protein forms one entry, paired with its most common genes and DNA. Present in this sample are tens of thousands of distinct CDR3 sequences, around 14% of which were seen just once. The ten largest clones capture around 6% of the sample. Input material: whole blood. These TCRs come from an adult who was a healthcare worker with PCR-confirmed SARS-CoV-2 infection or an uninfected control (not recorded which).

This chain joins TRBV9 and TRBJ2-5, with D tentatively TRBD2 (6 bases). This CDR3 has 14 amino acids. The V end lost 1 base, the J end lost 2 bases, and 9 bases lay between the germline ends. CDR1 is SGDLS, CDR2 YYNGEE, per germline. The CDR3 region has the DNA TGTGCCAGCAGCGTATTAGCGGCTCAAGAGACCCAGTACTTC. This sequence encodes CASSVLAAQETQYF.

Only a few counts were recorded for this clonotype. V gene TRBV6-1 combines with J gene TRBJ2-3; D gene ambiguous. Germline V gene lookup returns CDR1 MNHNS and CDR2 SASEGT. V shed 5 bases and J shed 3 bases, with 15 bases lying between them. CDR3 size: 15 residues. In DNA form, the CDR3 reads TGTGCCAGCAGTTCTCTCCCCCAGCGTACAGATACGCAGTATTTT. It is translated as CASSSLPQRTDTQYF.

The table lists this clonotype with many counts. The chain links TRBV6-5 to TRBJ2-7; perhaps TRBD1 as D (5 bases). The germline gives CDR1 MNHEY, CDR2 SVGAGI. The length of the CDR3 is 14 residues. With 1 base removed from V and 5 bases from J, the gap between germline ends came to 12 bases. The CDR3 DNA sequence: TGTGCCAGCAGTTACTGGTCAGGGTTTAACGAGCAGTACTTC. It specifies CASSYWSGFNEQYF.

This rearrangement joins TRBV24-1 to TRBJ2-7; the D call may be TRBD1 or TRBD2 (5 bases each). This CDR3 contains 12 residues. V dropped 3 bases and J dropped 6 bases, with 8 bases sitting between them. Looked up from germline, CDR1 is KGHDR and CDR2 is SFDVKD. DNA for the CDR3: TGTGCCACCAGTGATCGGGGACGCGAGCAGTACTTC. It is translated as CATSDRGREQYF.

Only a few counts were recorded for this clonotype. The rearrangement joins TRBV20-1 to TRBJ1-1; a weak D match, TRBD1 (5 bases). V was pared by 0 bases and J by 5 bases, with 16 bases between. The CDR3 consists of 15 residues. CDR1 DFQATT and CDR2 SNEGSKA come from the germline V gene (reference sequence). The CDR3 here is CSAREPTAEGTEAFF. The DNA of the CDR3 is TGCAGTGCTAGAGAGCCCACAGCCGAGGGGACTGAAGCTTTCTTT.

In its sample, this clonotype was seen a few times. The chain links TRBV24-1 to TRBJ2-1; 8 bases map to TRBD1. The germline V gene encodes CDR1 KGHDR and CDR2 SFDVKD. With 3 bases clipped from V and 7 bases from J, the junction kept 7 bases outside the gene matches. The CDR3 extends over 15 amino acids. The CDR3 region has the DNA TGTGCCACCAGTGATGTGGGGACAGGCCAAAATGAGCAGTTCTTC. It specifies CATSDVGTGQNEQFF.

The rearrangement uses TRBV7-3 and TRBJ2-2, with D tentatively TRBD2 (5 bases). Trimming removed 4 bases from V and 8 bases from J, with 8 bases in between. The length of the CDR3 is 12 residues. In germline, CDR1 is SGHTA, CDR2 FQGTGA. The CDR3 is CASSSGGGELFF. The CDR3 region has the DNA TGTGCCAGCAGCTCTGGAGGAGGGGAGCTGTTTTTT.

This clonotype was found a few times. This chain joins TRBV15 and TRBJ1-3; no clear D. The V and J ends lost 0 bases and 0 bases respectively, with 6 bases between them. The germline V gene encodes CDR1 LNHNV and CDR2 YYDKDF (reference sequence). This CDR3 comprises 15 residues. In nucleotides, the CDR3 is TGTGCCACCAGCAGAGACCAGTCCTCTGGAAACACCATATATTTT. It encodes CATSRDQSSGNTIYF.

The chain employs TRBV2 and TRBJ2-6, with D unresolved. CDR1 and CDR2 (germline): SNHLY, FYNNEI. The CDR3 is 16 amino acids. V dropped 7 bases and J dropped 0 bases, with 13 bases sitting between them. The CDR3 here is CASIGRGSSGANVLTF. CDR3 sequence (DNA): TGTGCCAGCATCGGGCGCGGCTCCTCTGGGGCCAACGTCCTGACTTTC.

This clonotype was recorded at least ten times. The chain has TRBV7-2 and TRBJ1-5; TRBD1 matches at 7 bases. CDR1 is SGHTA and CDR2 is FQGNSA in the germline V gene. V shed 5 bases, J shed 5 bases, and the junction held 3 bases outside the gene matches. This CDR3 has 13 amino acids. CDR3 bases: TGTGCCAGCAGCATCAGGGGGGATCAGCCCCAGCATTTT. Amino acid sequence: CASSIRGDQPQHF.

This chain links TRBV7-9 with TRBJ2-3; maybe TRBD1 (5 bases). The CDR3 is 15 residues long. The V and J ends lost 3 bases and 5 bases respectively, with 15 bases between them. Germline lookup yields CDR1 SEHNR and CDR2 FQNEAQ (reference sequence). CDR3 nucleotides: TGTGCCAGCAGCTTCCGCAGGGTAGGAAAAGATACGCAGTATTTT. Translated: CASSFRRVGKDTQYF. Together with reference TRBV7-9 and TRBJ2-3, the CDR3 gives the full variable domain: DTGVSQNPRHKITKRGQNVTFRCDPISEHNRLYWYRQTLGQGPEFLTYFQNEAQLEKSRLLSDRFSAERPKGSFSTLEIQRTEQGDSAMYLCASSFRRVGKDTQYFGPGTRLTVL.

This clonotype was observed many times. The CDR3 DNA reads as TGTGCCAGCAGCTTATCTCTATCCCTAGCGGGAGGCACAGATACGCAGTATTTT. This codes for CASSLSLSLAGGTDTQYF. This sequence joins TRBV13 and TRBJ2-3, with 10 bases that match TRBD2. This CDR3 is 18 amino acids long. Germline CDR1 PRHDT, CDR2 FYEKMQ (reference sequence). The trim removed 2 bases at V and 1 base at J, leaving 9 bases unmatched.